One sample yielded the 28 T cell receptor beta chains listed below, sequenced in a study of blood T cell repertoires in COVID-19. TCRdb's table, derived via immunoSEQ multiplex PCR, lists solely in-frame clones and lacks some. The profile covers 100,000 to 120,000 clones, with approximately 67% appearing a single time and around 7.3% taken by the ten largest. The sample consisted of peripheral blood. The receptors derive from a woman in her sixties or seventies with acute or convalescent COVID-19.

The chain has TRBV7-3 and TRBJ1-1; D ambiguous. In germline, CDR1 is SGHTA, CDR2 FQGTGA. V was trimmed by 5 bases and J by 7 bases, leaving 14 bases between them. The CDR3 sequence is 13 residues long. The CDR3 here is CASSLGVIGEAFF. For the CDR3, the DNA is TGTGCCAGCAGCCTCGGGGTGATAGGTGAAGCTTTCTTT.

This chain connects TRBV15 to TRBJ2-7, with 12 bases fitting TRBD1. The CDR3 runs to 15 residues. Germline CDR1 and CDR2: LNHNV and YYDKDF (reference sequence). Germline trimming cut 7 bases from V and 3 bases from J; bases unmatched to any gene: 7. The DNA of the CDR3 is TGTGCCACCACACCCGGGACAGGGGGCGGCTACGAGCAGTACTTC. This sequence encodes CATTPGTGGGYEQYF.

This chain connects TRBV28 to TRBJ2-7; 12 nucleotides match TRBD2. The germline V gene encodes CDR1 MDHEN and CDR2 SYDVKM. Trimming at V came to 4 bases and at J to 2 bases, leaving 15 bases not matched to a gene. The CDR3 consists of 19 residues. The CDR3: CASSSPSPRLAGETYEQYF. The CDR3, as DNA: TGTGCCAGCAGTTCCCCTAGCCCTAGACTAGCGGGGGAGACCTACGAGCAGTACTTC.

The V call is TRBV11-2, the J call TRBJ1-5; 8 positions match TRBD1. CDR1 SGHAT and CDR2 FQNNGV come from the germline V gene. The CDR3 covers 15 residues. V was clipped by 4 bases and J by 4 bases; unmatched bases: 6. CDR3 nucleotide sequence: TGTGCCAGCAGCTCCGGACAGGGACCAAATCAGCCCCAGCATTTT. It yields the protein CASSSGQGPNQPQHF.

This clone was observed a handful of times. V and J are TRBV15 and TRBJ1-2; 9 bases are shared with TRBD1. V trimming: 8 bases; J trimming: 8 bases; junction bases outside the gene matches: 3. The CDR3 has 11 residues. Per the germline V gene, CDR1 is LNHNV and CDR2 is YYDKDF (reference sequence). The CDR3 DNA reads TGTGCCACCGGGACAGGGTCCGGCTACACCTTC. Translating it yields CATGTGSGYTF.

The rearrangement links TRBV4-3 to TRBJ1-2; perhaps TRBD1 as D (5 bases). The CDR3 runs 13 residues. Germline CDR1 is LGHNA and CDR2 is YSLEER. V was pared by 0 bases and J by 7 bases, with 9 bases between. Here the CDR3 reads CASSQDGTAGYTF. For the CDR3, the DNA is TGCGCCAGCAGCCAAGATGGGACTGCTGGCTACACCTTC.

The J gene is TRBJ2-7, the V gene TRBV24-1; maybe TRBD2 (7 bases). With 2 bases removed from V and 3 bases from J, the gap between germline ends came to 16 bases. CDR1 and CDR2 from the germline V gene are KGHDR and SFDVKD. This CDR3 has 16 amino acids. The CDR3 region is CATSDSRGGGIYEQYF. CDR3 in DNA: TGTGCCACCAGTGATTCCCGGGGAGGGGGTATCTACGAGCAGTACTTC.

This sequence joins TRBV19 and TRBJ2-3; D is undetermined. CDR3 length: 17 amino acids. CDR1 is LNHDA, CDR2 SQIVND, per germline (reference sequence). Trimming shortened V by 2 bases and J by 4 bases, and 19 bases separated the two germline ends. The CDR3 nucleotides read TGTGCCAGTAGTATACCCCAGCGCCAAGGCGGCGCAGATACGCAGTATTTT. Protein product: CASSIPQRQGGADTQYF.

This chain links TRBV9 with TRBJ1-6; D gene uncertain. This CDR3 region has 15 residues. Per the germline V gene, CDR1 is SGDLS and CDR2 is YYNGEE. Trimming shortened V by 1 base and J by 8 bases, and 13 bases separated the two germline ends. The CDR3 loop reads CASSVNPVVDSPLHF. CDR3 nucleotides: TGTGCCAGCAGCGTAAATCCGGTGGTGGATTCACCCCTCCACTTT.

The DNA for the CDR3 is TGTGCCAGCAGCCAATGGACTAGCGGGGGCACAGATACGCAGTATTTT. Translated: CASSQWTSGGTDTQYF. The V and J genes are TRBV11-3 and TRBJ2-3; 12 bases agree with TRBD2. V lost 5 bases to trimming and J lost 1 base; unmatched junction nucleotides: 4. The CDR3 length is 16 residues. From germline, CDR1 is SGHNT and CDR2 YENEEA.

The sample holds a few counts of this clone. The chain joins TRBV5-5 to TRBJ1-1; unclear D gene. The CDR3 is 14 amino acids. Trimming cost V 4 bases and J 3 bases, with 13 bases left between them. Germline CDR1 and CDR2: SGHKS and YYEKEE (reference sequence). DNA of the CDR3: TGTGCCAGCAGCAGTCTGGGCCGCGACACTGAAGCTTTCTTT. Protein sequence: CASSSLGRDTEAFF.

The rearrangement links TRBV9 to TRBJ2-5; D perhaps matches TRBD2 (6 bases). V dropped 2 bases and J dropped 5 bases, with 25 bases sitting between them. CDR1 SGDLS and CDR2 YYNGEE come from the germline V gene. The CDR3 is 18 amino acids. CDR3 in amino acids: CASSVQVPPTSEGETQYF. The DNA of the CDR3 is TGTGCCAGCAGCGTTCAGGTGCCCCCCACATCGGAGGGGGAGACCCAGTACTTC.

This chain joins TRBV4-3 and TRBJ1-6, with 7 bases identical to TRBD1. The CDR3 totals 15 residues. V trimming: 4 bases; J trimming: 7 bases; junction bases outside the gene matches: 7. The V gene's germline CDR1 is LGHNA and CDR2 YSLEER. The CDR3 nucleotides read TGCGCCAGCAGCCCCCTGACAGGGAGCAATTCACCCCTCCACTTT. It translates to CASSPLTGSNSPLHF.

CDR3 loop: CASSEFVKGAHEQFF. The CDR3 DNA reads as TGTGCCAGCAGTGAATTTGTTAAAGGAGCTCATGAGCAGTTCTTC. The chain recombines TRBV25-1 with TRBJ2-1; D is unresolved. The CDR3 runs to 15 residues. The V gene's germline CDR1 is MGHDK and CDR2 SYGVNS. The ends were cut back, 1 base at V and 8 bases at J, with 15 bases in the middle.

The rearrangement uses TRBV30 and TRBJ1-4; 10 bases match TRBD1. J lost 5 bases, V lost 1 base, and 4 bases had no gene match. The germline V gene encodes CDR1 GTSNPN and CDR2 SVGIG (reference sequence). This CDR3 has 15 residues. The CDR3 sequence is CAWSATGGANEKLFF. CDR3 nucleotide sequence: TGTGCCTGGAGTGCGACAGGGGGCGCAAATGAAAAACTGTTTTTT.

This rearrangement joins TRBV30 to TRBJ1-6, with D tentatively TRBD1 (6 bases). This CDR3 has 13 amino acids. Germline V gives CDR1 GTSNPN, CDR2 SVGIG (reference sequence). Trimming left V 5 bases short and J 5 bases short, with 10 bases between. The CDR3 here is CAWRGDNNSPLHF. CDR3 coding DNA: TGTGCCTGGCGGGGGGACAATAATTCACCCCTCCACTTT.

The rearrangement joins TRBV7-6 to TRBJ1-2, with D possibly TRBD1 on 5 matching bases. The length of the CDR3 is 17 residues. Germline V CDR1 and CDR2: SGHVS, FNYEAQ. The germline V and J ends were trimmed by 5 bases and 5 bases, with 24 bases remaining between them. The CDR3 coding sequence is TGTGCCAGCAGCCCTCGAGATGGGGGGATCGCCCCATATGGCTACACCTTC. The encoded protein is CASSPRDGGIAPYGYTF.

The chain is built from TRBV28 and TRBJ2-1, with TRBD1 matching over 7 bases. This CDR3 region has 12 residues. From germline, CDR1 is MDHEN and CDR2 SYDVKM. V was pared by 8 bases and J by 6 bases, with 4 bases of the junction left unmatched. The CDR3 here is CASGQVRNEQFF. CDR3 coding DNA: TGTGCCAGCGGACAGGTTCGCAATGAGCAGTTCTTC.

The chain couples TRBV7-9 to TRBJ1-1; perhaps TRBD1 as D (5 bases). V gave up 0 bases and J gave up 10 bases, with 12 bases separating them. CDR3 length equals 13 residues. Germline V lookup: CDR1 SEHNR, CDR2 FQNEAQ (reference sequence). CDR3 DNA sequence: TGTGCCAGCAGCTTAGCGTCGGGGGTGACAGCTTTCTTT. This codes for CASSLASGVTAFF.

The V gene is TRBV30, the J gene TRBJ2-7; 8 bases match TRBD1. The CDR3 runs to 14 residues. J lost 6 bases, V lost 0 bases, and 7 bases had no gene match. Germline CDR1 and CDR2: GTSNPN and SVGIG (reference sequence). The CDR3 nucleotides are TGTGCCTGGAGTGTGTTGACAGGGGTGGGCGAGCAGTACTTC. Translating it yields CAWSVLTGVGEQYF. Filled out from reference TRBV30 and TRBJ2-7, the complete variable domain reads SQTIHQWPATLVQPVGSPLSLECTVEGTSNPNLYWYRQAAGRGLQLLFYSVGIGQISSEVPQNLSASRPQDRQFILSSKKLLLSDSGFYLCAWSVLTGVGEQYFGPGTRLTVT.

The chain combines TRBV5-4 with TRBJ2-1; 9 bases are shared with TRBD1. The CDR3 loop spans 15 amino acids. The V gene's germline CDR1 is SGHNT and CDR2 YYREEE (reference sequence). V lost 5 bases, J lost 9 bases, and 12 bases stayed unmatched. For the CDR3, the DNA is TGTGCCAGCAGTTCGGTCGGACAGGGGCAGGTTGAGCAGTTCTTC. Its translation: CASSSVGQGQVEQFF.

The V gene is TRBV10-3, the J gene TRBJ2-2; TRBD1 agrees at 7 bases. The CDR3 is 15 amino acids. Germline CDR1 ENHRY, CDR2 SYGVKD. Unmatched junction bases numbered 4, after V lost 0 bases and J lost 6 bases. CDR3 region: CAISESNRGSGELFF. The CDR3 DNA is TGTGCCATCAGTGAGTCCAACAGGGGTTCCGGGGAGCTGTTTTTT.

This chain connects TRBV7-8 to TRBJ1-5; 9 bases map to TRBD1. The CDR3 extends over 17 amino acids. J was trimmed by 8 bases and V by 2 bases; bases with no gene match: 13. Germline CDR1 reads SGHVS; CDR2 reads FQNEAQ. CDR3 nucleotide sequence: TGTGCCAGCAGCTTAACAAGGACAGGGGCAATCAGTGAGCCCCAGCATTTT. It codes for CASSLTRTGAISEPQHF. The full variable domain, rest sourced from reference TRBV7-8 and TRBJ1-5, is GAGVSQSPRYKVAKRGQDVALRCDPISGHVSLFWYQQALGQGPEFLTYFQNEAQLDKSGLPSDRFFAERPEGSVSTLKIQRTQQEDSAVYLCASSLTRTGAISEPQHFGDGTRLSIL.

This clone has a single count. V is TRBV7-2 and J is TRBJ2-1, with D unresolved. Trimming pared 2 bases from V and 1 base from J, leaving 9 bases between. The CDR3 loop spans 15 amino acids. CDR1 is SGHTA, CDR2 FQGNSA, per germline. CDR3 in amino acids: CASSLLPSSYNEQFF. For the CDR3, the DNA is TGTGCCAGCAGCTTACTTCCGTCTTCCTACAATGAGCAGTTCTTC.

V usage is TRBV19 and J usage is TRBJ2-7, with a tentative D call TRBD1 (6 bases). The V gene's germline CDR1 is LNHDA and CDR2 SQIVND (reference sequence). The CDR3 runs to 13 residues. Trimming stripped 4 bases from V and 2 bases from J, with 9 bases between. CDR3 residues: CASSTGETYEQYF. In DNA, the CDR3 is TGTGCCAGTAGTACAGGGGAAACCTACGAGCAGTACTTC.

This sequence joins TRBV2 and TRBJ1-2; the D gene is possibly TRBD1 (6 bases). The germline V and J ends were trimmed by 6 bases and 5 bases, with 7 bases remaining between them. CDR3 size: 11 residues. Germline V lookup: CDR1 SNHLY, CDR2 FYNNEI. The CDR3 nucleotides are TGTGCCAGCAGGGGACATTATGGCTACACCTTC. As protein: CASRGHYGYTF.

The table lists this clone with a count of one. The chain carries TRBV23-1 and TRBJ1-4; D perhaps matches TRBD1 (5 bases). TRBV23-1 is labeled an ORF, and its function is uncertain. Trimming pared 2 bases from V and 0 bases from J, leaving 10 bases between. The CDR3 contains 16 residues. The CDR3: CASSQRGRPTNEKLFF. CDR3 in DNA: TGCGCCAGCAGTCAAAGGGGCCGACCAACTAATGAAAAACTGTTTTTT.

V gene TRBV5-1 combines with J gene TRBJ1-2, with 7 bases aligning to TRBD1. This CDR3 is 15 amino acids long. Unmatched junction bases numbered 5, after V lost 1 base and J lost 2 bases. Germline CDR1 SGHRS, CDR2 YFSETQ. CDR3 in amino acids: CASSLSDRVNYGYTF. CDR3 bases: TGCGCCAGCAGCTTGAGTGACAGGGTGAACTATGGCTACACCTTC.